This T cell receptor (beta chain) was retrieved from a study of regulatory T cells in long-lasting Graves disease. This clonotype was recorded at least ten times. Its specificity is unknown. The time point here: newly diagnosed GD, antithyroid drugs for less than 3 months. RNA from PBMCs was the source of the TCR library. This CDR3 comprises 13 residues. V gave up 6 bases and J gave up 7 bases; unmatched junction bases: 9. Germline V lookup: CDR1 SQVTM, CDR2 ANQGSEA. The authors built TCR beta libraries using iRepertoire HTBI primers and Arm-PCR of CDR3 regions. In the authors' methods: The identification of 62 TRBV and over eleven TRBJ segments was made across samples. MiXCR was run by TCRdb on the multiplex PCR reads, yielding one entry per CDR3 protein. Clone size and V and J calls follow TCRdb, not the original study. The repertoire includes 400,000 to 500,000 distinct CDR3 sequences, around 13% of them detected once, and 17% sits in the top ten.

Findings and limits, study-wide: For persistent Graves' patients, TCR diversity was lower than for newly diagnosed ones.

The same data also contributed to another study, on T cells in Graves' hyperthyroidism and ophthalmopathy.

Sequenced material: peripheral blood mononuclear cells (PBMCs), taken at new diagnosis, from a patient treated with antithyroid drugs. The receptor was derived from a woman aged 45 to 65 with Graves disease. The chain recombines TRBV29-1 with TRBJ1-5; 7 bases align to TRBD1. DNA of the CDR3: TGCAGCGTGCGACAGGGAGACGGACAGCCCCAGCATTTT. It translates to CSVRQGDGQPQHF. The variable domain in full, completed from reference TRBV29-1 and TRBJ1-5, reads SAVISQKPSRDICQRGTSLTIQCQVDSQVTMMFWYRQQPGQSLTLIATANQGSEATYESGFVIDKFPISRPNLTFSTLTVSNMSPEDSSIYLCSVRQGDGQPQHFGDGTRLSIL.